A single sample gave rise to the 26 T cell receptor beta chains below, sequenced in a study of shared clonotypes between healthy human individuals. Here immunoSEQ multiplex PCR was the method, and the copy in TCRdb shows in-frame clones only, minus some. Altogether 980,000 or so clones are present, roughly 72% being singletons, with the ten largest covering approximately 1.5%. Material: memory CD4+ T cells sorted from blood. The subset is: CD45RA-negative fraction. The receptor set was obtained from a man aged 18 to 29 in good health.

This clone occurred many times. The rearrangement links TRBV10-3 to TRBJ2-7; no clear D. This CDR3 comprises 14 residues. V lost 8 bases and J lost 6, with 20 bases in between. Germline CDR1 ENHRY, CDR2 SYGVKD. CDR3 in amino acids: CAIGLGGIGGEQYF. CDR3 DNA sequence: TGTGCCATCGGTTTGGGTGGGATTGGTGGCGAGCAGTACTTC.

The chain recombines TRBV29-1 with TRBJ2-5; D is uncertain. CDR1 is SQVTM and CDR2 is ANQGSEA in the germline V gene. The CDR3 runs 14 residues. V lost 0 bases and J 0 bases, leaving 8 bases between the germline ends. DNA for the CDR3: TGCAGCGTTGAAGACAGGTACAACCAAGAGACCCAGTACTTC. Residues: CSVEDRYNQETQYF.

The chain combines TRBV5-5 with TRBJ2-6; no clear D gene. Trimming removed 2 bases from V and 0 bases from J, with 12 bases in between. Germline V gives CDR1 SGHKS, CDR2 YYEKEE (reference sequence). The CDR3 totals 17 residues. The CDR3 loop reads CASSFTSAPSGANVLTF. The CDR3 DNA sequence: TGTGCCAGCAGCTTTACATCAGCCCCCTCTGGGGCCAACGTCCTGACTTTC. Variable domain in full (rest from reference TRBV5-5 and TRBJ2-6): DAGVTQSPTHLIKTRGQQVTLRCSPISGHKSVSWYQQVLGQGPQFIFQYYEKEERGRGNFPDRFSARQFPNYSSELNVNALLLGDSALYLCASSFTSAPSGANVLTFGAGSRLTVL.

This clone was seen only once. Distinct nucleotide sequences in the sample also encode this CDR3. The chain couples TRBV5-1 to TRBJ2-5; 8 bases fit TRBD2. V shed 0 bases, J shed 2 bases, and the junction held 9 bases outside the gene matches. The CDR3 totals 17 residues. Germline V CDR1 and CDR2: SGHRS, YFSETQ. The CDR3, as DNA: TGCGCCAGCAGCTTGGGGGCCTTAGCGGGAACTCAAGAGACCCAGTACTTC. This sequence encodes CASSLGALAGTQETQYF.

Notes on this clone: Additional DNA sequences in this sample encode the identical CDR3. CDR3 nucleotides: TGCGCCAGCAGCCTAGGACAGGATACTGAAGCTTTCTTT. It translates to CASSLGQDTEAFF. The chain uses TRBV5-1 and TRBJ1-1; 7 nucleotides align to TRBD1. The CDR3 consists of 13 residues. Per germline, CDR1 SGHRS and CDR2 YFSETQ. After removal of 4 bases from V and 5 bases from J, the junction contained 5 bases not matched to a gene.

This rearrangement joins TRBV9 to TRBJ2-3; D is perhaps TRBD2 (6 bases). The CDR3 sequence is 14 residues long. Germline V gene data show CDR1 as SGDLS and CDR2 as YYNGEE. V shed 3 bases and J shed 2 bases, with 10 bases lying between them. The CDR3 nucleotides read TGTGCCAGCAGCGCAGAGGACTACACAGATACGCAGTATTTT. It translates to CASSAEDYTDTQYF.

J is TRBJ2-5 and V is TRBV5-1; D possibly uses TRBD1 or TRBD2 (6 bases each). Trimming shortened V by 5 bases and J by 7 bases, and 12 bases separated the two germline ends. Germline-derived CDR1 and CDR2 are SGHRS and YFSETQ. This CDR3 spans 12 amino acids. CDR3 sequence: CASSTEGGTQYF. CDR3 bases: TGCGCCAGCAGTACCGAGGGGGGGACCCAGTACTTC.

The CDR3 sequence: CASRDNSNQPQHF. CDR3 bases: TGTGCCAGCAGGGATAATAGCAATCAGCCCCAGCATTTT. The chain carries TRBV6-5 and TRBJ1-5; no clear D gene. Germline V gives CDR1 MNHEY, CDR2 SVGAGI. Between the trimmed V and J ends, which lost 6 bases and 0 bases, there was a span of 6 bases. This CDR3 has 13 residues.

J is TRBJ1-2 and V is TRBV7-9, with TRBD1 matching 8 bases. This CDR3 has 15 residues. With 4 bases clipped from V and 0 bases from J, the junction kept 4 bases outside the gene matches. Germline CDR1 reads SEHNR; CDR2 reads FQNEAQ (reference sequence). The DNA for the CDR3 is TGTGCCAGCAGCTGGACGACAGGGGCTAACTATGGCTACACCTTC. Translating gives CASSWTTGANYGYTF.

V is TRBV28 and J is TRBJ1-1; D gene ambiguous. V was clipped by 5 bases and J by 7 bases, with 14 bases between them. The CDR3 length is 13 residues. Germline V CDR1 and CDR2: MDHEN, SYDVKM. The CDR3 region is CASSPGPAYEAFF. CDR3 sequence (DNA): TGTGCCAGCAGTCCCGGACCGGCGTATGAAGCTTTCTTT.

The chain joins TRBV4-3 to TRBJ2-5; D not resolved. The length of the CDR3 is 14 residues. Germline CDR1 is LGHNA and CDR2 is YSLEER. V was pared by 11 bases and J by 4 bases, with 20 bases between. CDR3: CACPGRGKRETQYF. The CDR3 DNA reads as TGCGCCTGCCCAGGTCGTGGGAAAAGAGAGACCCAGTACTTC.

The J gene is TRBJ2-1, the V gene TRBV6-5; D is undetermined. CDR1 MNHEY and CDR2 SVGAGI come from the germline V gene. The V end lost 1 base, the J end lost 0 bases, and 10 bases lay between the germline ends. The CDR3 contains 16 residues. DNA of the CDR3: TGTGCCAGCAGTTACTTGCAAGCCTCCTCCTACAATGAGCAGTTCTTC. This encodes CASSYLQASSYNEQFF.

The chain carries TRBV4-1 and TRBJ2-3; no clear D gene. CDR1 and CDR2 (germline): MGHRA, YSYEKL. This CDR3 region has 11 residues. Trimming left V 6 bases short and J 6 bases short, with 7 bases between. The CDR3 sequence is CASRDRDTQYF. CDR3 in DNA: TGCGCCAGCAGGGATCGGGATACGCAGTATTTT.

As regards this clone: The junction shows a germline mismatch at one end, possibly a read error. The chain has TRBV28 and TRBJ1-4; maybe TRBD1 (6 bases). The CDR3 runs to 16 residues. CDR1 and CDR2 (germline): MDHEN, SYDVKM. CDR3 loop: CASSTESGRGNEKLLF. DNA of the CDR3: TGTGCCAGCAGCACCGAGTCGGGCAGGGGTAATGAAAAACTGCTTTTT.

As to this clone: This same CDR3 is encoded by further DNA sequences in the sample. The chain has TRBV28 and TRBJ2-3; no firm D call. This CDR3 contains 11 residues. V was pared by 1 base and J by 6 bases, with 2 bases between. The germline V gene encodes CDR1 MDHEN and CDR2 SYDVKM. The CDR3 sequence: CASSLSDTQYF. The CDR3 DNA reads as TGTGCCAGCAGTTTATCTGATACGCAGTATTTT.

This chain links TRBV5-1 with TRBJ1-5, with 7 bases fitting TRBD1. This CDR3 has 15 residues. V trimming: 5 bases; J trimming: 4 bases; junction bases outside the gene matches: 9. Germline CDR1 reads SGHRS; CDR2 reads YFSETQ. The CDR3 sequence is CASRVGDRENQPQHF. The DNA for the CDR3 is TGCGCCAGCAGGGTGGGTGACAGGGAGAATCAGCCCCAGCATTTT.

The count of this clone is one. The V gene is TRBV6-6, the J gene TRBJ2-7; TRBD1 matches 7 bases. Germline V gives CDR1 MNHNY, CDR2 SVGAGI (reference sequence). V dropped 5 bases and J dropped 0; count of bases not matched to a gene: 4. The CDR3 loop spans 14 amino acids. CDR3 bases: TGTGCCAGCAGTCTACAGGGGAACTCCTACGAGCAGTACTTC. This gives the protein CASSLQGNSYEQYF.

This sequence joins TRBV7-3 and TRBJ1-1; the D gene is possibly TRBD1 (5 bases). CDR1 SGHTA and CDR2 FQGTGA come from the germline V gene. The CDR3 has 16 amino acids. Trimming left V 2 bases short and J 1 base short, with 14 bases between. The CDR3 sequence: CASSLDRPQGNTEAFF. CDR3 nucleotide sequence: TGTGCCAGCAGCTTAGACCGACCCCAGGGGAACACTGAAGCTTTCTTT.

The gene calls are TRBV10-3 and TRBJ2-7, with 7 bases aligning to TRBD1. This CDR3 is built from 12 residues. The ends lost 6 bases at V and 6 bases at J; junction bases unmatched: 5. CDR1 is ENHRY and CDR2 is SYGVKD in the germline V gene. For the CDR3, the DNA is TGTGCCATCAGGGGGACAGACTGCGAGCAGTACTTC. Protein product: CAIRGTDCEQYF.

The chain recombines TRBV28 with TRBJ1-5; a weak D match, TRBD1 (5 bases). Trimming left V 6 bases short and J 7 bases short, with 13 bases between. Germline V gene lookup returns CDR1 MDHEN and CDR2 SYDVKM. The CDR3 length is 13 residues. In DNA form, the CDR3 reads TGTGCCAGCAGCCAGGGTTCACGACAGCCCCAGCATTTT. It is translated as CASSQGSRQPQHF.

The rearrangement uses TRBV5-4 and TRBJ2-2; D is unresolved. V was clipped by 0 bases and J by 8 bases, with 8 bases between them. The CDR3 spans 13 residues. CDR1 is SGHNT and CDR2 is YYREEE in the germline V gene (reference sequence). CDR3 sequence reads: CASSLDQWGELFF. The CDR3, as DNA: TGTGCCAGCAGCTTGGACCAGTGGGGGGAGCTGTTTTTT.

This clone appeared a single time. The chain has TRBV28 and TRBJ2-7, with D hard to call. From germline, CDR1 is MDHEN and CDR2 SYDVKM. The CDR3 consists of 14 residues. Trimming stripped 4 bases from V and 5 bases from J, with 15 bases between. This chain's CDR3 is CASSSWNGSDEQYF. The CDR3 region has the DNA TGTGCCAGCAGTTCGTGGAATGGCAGCGACGAGCAGTACTTC.

V usage is TRBV28 and J usage is TRBJ2-1, with 9 bases lining up with TRBD2. This CDR3 is 17 amino acids long. With V trimmed by 4 bases and J by 3 bases, 10 bases remained unmatched. From germline, CDR1 is MDHEN and CDR2 SYDVKM. The CDR3 sequence is CASSSPATSGNYNEQFF. As DNA, the CDR3 is TGTGCCAGCAGTTCCCCCGCGACTAGCGGAAACTACAATGAGCAGTTCTTC. The full variable domain, its missing parts supplied by reference TRBV28 and TRBJ2-1, is DVKVTQSSRYLVKRTGEKVFLECVQDMDHENMFWYRQDPGLGLRLIYFSYDVKMKEKGDIPEGYSVSREKKERFSLILESASTNQTSMYLCASSSPATSGNYNEQFFGPGTRLTVL.

This rearrangement joins TRBV11-1 to TRBJ2-3; tentative D call: TRBD1 (6 bases). This CDR3 spans 13 amino acids. CDR1 SGHAT and CDR2 FQDESV come from the germline V gene (reference sequence). Between the trimmed V and J ends, which lost 4 bases and 9 bases, there was a span of 14 bases. The CDR3 region has the DNA TGTGCCAGCAGCTGGGGAAGGGGGATCACGCAGTATTTT. This translates into CASSWGRGITQYF.

There are many counts of this clone. This chain connects TRBV7-2 to TRBJ1-5; 7 nucleotides agree with TRBD1. V dropped 1 base and J dropped 4; count of bases not matched to a gene: 7. This CDR3 has 16 amino acids. CDR1 and CDR2 from the germline V gene are SGHTA and FQGNSA. This chain's CDR3 is CASSLVGRGTNQPQHF. The CDR3 nucleotides read TGTGCCAGCAGCTTAGTGGGCAGGGGGACAAATCAGCCCCAGCATTTT. The full variable domain, completed using reference TRBV7-2 and TRBJ1-5, is GAGVSQSPSNKVTEKGKDVELRCDPISGHTALYWYRQSLGQGLEFLIYFQGNSAPDKSGLPSDRFSAERTGGSVSTLTIQRTQQEDSAVYLCASSLVGRGTNQPQHFGDGTRLSIL.

This chain joins TRBV5-1 and TRBJ2-1; D unclear. This CDR3 is 12 amino acids long. Germline V gene data show CDR1 as SGHRS and CDR2 as YFSETQ. V was clipped by 2 bases and J by 9 bases, with 9 bases between them. CDR3 bases: TGCGCCAGCAGCTTTGGGGTAGGTGAGCAGTTCTTC. Translation: CASSFGVGEQFF.